These 7 T cell receptor beta chains were all obtained from the same sample, sequenced in a study of blood T cell repertoires in COVID-19. Assay used: immunoSEQ multiplex PCR; TCRdb lists only in-frame clones, some missing. This sample has some 150,000 clones, with around 83% found just once. The specimen was PBMCs or T cells enriched from blood (not recorded which). The receptors come from a woman aged 45-65 years who had been exposed to COVID-19.

The chain recombines TRBV30 with TRBJ1-1; 7 positions match TRBD1. V was clipped by 5 bases and J by 4 bases; unmatched bases: 4. Germline CDR1 reads GTSNPN; CDR2 reads SVGIG (reference sequence). There are 12 residues in the CDR3. The CDR3 spells CAWGPGGTEAFF. The CDR3 DNA reads TGTGCCTGGGGTCCAGGGGGCACTGAAGCTTTCTTT.

In its sample, this clone was seen once. The CDR3 nucleotides read TGTGCCAGTCGGAGGATCCGGGACTCGGGGACTGAAGCTTTCTTT. It encodes CASRRIRDSGTEAFF. This rearrangement joins TRBV19 to TRBJ1-1; tentative D call: TRBD1 (5 bases). Germline loops: CDR1 LNHDA, CDR2 SQIVND (reference sequence). This CDR3 is built from 15 residues. Trimming took 8 bases from V and 5 from J, leaving 21 bases between them.

This rearrangement joins TRBV12-3 or TRBV12-4 to TRBJ1-4; D possibly corresponds to TRBD1 (6 bases). The ends were cut back, 4 bases at V and 8 bases at J, with 8 bases in the middle. This CDR3 spans 12 amino acids. CDR3 amino acids: CASSSTGEKLFF. In DNA, the CDR3 is TGTGCCAGCAGTTCCACAGGGGAAAAACTGTTTTTT.

This chain uses TRBV5-5 with TRBJ2-5, with TRBD2 as a possible D gene (5 bases). Trimming stripped 1 base from V and 5 bases from J, with 6 bases between. The CDR3 sequence is 12 residues long. CDR1 SGHKS and CDR2 YYEKEE come from the germline V gene (reference sequence). CDR3 nucleotides: TGTGCCAGCAGCTTGACGGGGGAGACCCAGTACTTC. Translating gives CASSLTGETQYF.

CDR3 residues: CASSLGERTEAFF. CDR3 nucleotides: TGCGCCAGCAGCTTGGGCGAGAGGACTGAAGCTTTCTTT. The rearrangement links TRBV5-1 to TRBJ1-1; unclear D gene. Deletions cut 0 bases from V and 5 bases from J, with 8 bases between. This CDR3 contains 13 residues. CDR1 and CDR2 (germline): SGHRS, YFSETQ.

V usage is TRBV3-1 (or the pseudogene TRBV3-2) and J usage is TRBJ1-1; D remains ambiguous. Between the trimmed V and J ends, which lost 1 base and 4 bases, there was a span of 13 bases. The CDR3 extends over 15 amino acids. Germline V gives CDR1 LGHDT, CDR2 YNNKEL (reference sequence). CDR3 nucleotide sequence: TGTGCCAGCAGCCAAGGGGATAGTCGGGGCACTGAAGCTTTCTTT. This encodes CASSQGDSRGTEAFF.

This clone has only a few counts. V and J are TRBV6-5 and TRBJ1-3; D uncertain. The ends were cut back, 7 bases at V and 0 bases at J, with 13 bases in the middle. CDR1 and CDR2 (germline): MNHEY, SVGAGI. The CDR3 totals 15 residues. The CDR3 is CASTPDMSSGNTIYF. In DNA form, the CDR3 reads TGTGCCAGCACCCCTGACATGAGCTCTGGAAACACCATATATTTT.